This T cell receptor (beta chain) was observed in a study of beta chain features in type 1 diabetes. Findings of the study overall: Type 1 diabetes patients showed fewer insertions and more deletions at VDJ junctions. TCRB repertoires of naive, central memory and Treg cells appeared more similar among patients than among healthy donors. TCRB CDR3 length was moderately but significantly reduced in all four CD4+ subsets of Type 1 diabetes patients.

Averaging about 120 mL, one heparinised blood draw was given by each donor. Expressed TCRB transcripts were sequenced because the isolated RNA had all been reverse transcribed beforehand. The assay was immunoSEQ multiplex PCR, and TCRdb's table has in-frame clones only and misses some. The sample holds 200,000 to 300,000 clones, around 14% seen once. The V and J ends lost 7 bases and 3 bases respectively, with 16 bases between them. CDR3 size: 15 residues. Germline V gives CDR1 LNHDA, CDR2 SQIVND (reference sequence). As concerns this clone: What it binds is not known.

Sequencing was performed on naive CD4+ T cells from blood. The TCR comes from a woman aged 40 to 50 in good health. The rearrangement joins TRBV19 to TRBJ1-5, with D tentatively TRBD1 (5 bases). The CDR3 sequence is CASIPAGGYNQPQHF. CDR3 nucleotide sequence: TGTGCCAGTATCCCAGCGGGGGGTTACAATCAGCCCCAGCATTTT.